These 22 T cell receptor beta chains originate from one sample sequenced in a study of blood T cell repertoires in COVID-19. The protocol was immunoSEQ multiplex PCR, while the TCRdb copy is restricted to in-frame clones and leaves out a portion. The data show roughly 350,000 clones, with around 87% seen just once and more than 9% held by the top ten. Sequencing was carried out using peripheral blood. All receptors derive from a woman aged 25 to 39 with COVID-19, enrolled during active disease.

The CDR3 DNA is TGTGCCAGCAGTACAATCCGGGACAGGGGCCTCCTGCGCAATCAGCCCCAGCATTTT. Its translation is CASSTIRDRGLLRNQPQHF. The chain recombines TRBV6-2 or TRBV6-3 with TRBJ1-5; the match to TRBD1 covers 10 bases. Germline CDR1 reads MNHEY; CDR2 reads SVGEGT. The CDR3 sequence is 19 residues long. V lost 5 bases, J lost 2 bases, and 15 bases stayed unmatched.

This clone was recorded a few times. The V gene is TRBV6-2 or TRBV6-3, the J gene TRBJ2-7, with 16 bases that match TRBD2. In germline, CDR1 is MNHEY, CDR2 SVGEGT. Germline trimming cut 2 bases from V and 2 bases from J; bases unmatched to any gene: 6. This CDR3 has 18 residues. Here the CDR3 reads CASSYKGLAGGPPYEQYF. The CDR3 DNA sequence: TGTGCCAGCAGTTACAAGGGACTAGCGGGAGGGCCGCCCTACGAGCAGTACTTC.

This clone was detected once. The chain couples TRBV6-6 to TRBJ2-2; a weak D match, TRBD2 (5 bases). The CDR3 consists of 16 residues. From germline, CDR1 is MNHNY and CDR2 SVGAGI (reference sequence). Trimming stripped 6 bases from V and 0 bases from J, with 14 bases between. CDR3 sequence (DNA): TGTGCCAGCAGCAGCCGAACTAGAGCGAACACCGGGGAGCTGTTTTTT. Protein: CASSSRTRANTGELFF.

The chain is built from TRBV5-8 and TRBJ2-4; 9 positions match TRBD1. The CDR3 covers 16 residues. The V and J ends lost 5 bases and 1 base, in that order; junction bases with no gene match: 7. The V gene's germline CDR1 is SGHTS and CDR2 YDEGEE. In DNA form, the CDR3 reads TGTGCCAGCAGGAACACAGGGGGCTTGGCCAAAAACATTCAGTACTTC. Translated, it gives CASRNTGGLAKNIQYF.

In nucleotides, the CDR3 is TGTGCCAGTACCCTTGGGGCGGCCTACAATGAGCAGTTCTTC. Its protein is CASTLGAAYNEQFF. This chain uses TRBV19 with TRBJ2-1, with D possibly TRBD1 on 5 matching bases. V was cut by 7 bases and J by 2 bases, with 12 bases left in between. The CDR3 consists of 14 residues. CDR1 is LNHDA, CDR2 SQIVND, per germline (reference sequence).

This rearrangement joins TRBV3-1 (or the pseudogene TRBV3-2) to TRBJ1-2; tentatively, D is TRBD1 (5 bases). Germline CDR1 is LGHDT and CDR2 is YNNKEL (reference sequence). The CDR3 sequence is 14 residues long. Trimming removed 0 bases at V and 4 bases at J, with 9 bases between. The CDR3 DNA is TGTGCCAGCAGCCAAGATAACCAGGGCTATGGCTACACCTTC. Translated, it gives CASSQDNQGYGYTF.

Only one count was recorded for this clone. The chain joins TRBV5-1 to TRBJ2-7; 10 nucleotides align to TRBD2. Trimming removed 0 bases from V and 5 bases from J; junction bases left unmatched: 5. CDR3 length: 15 amino acids. Germline loops: CDR1 SGHRS, CDR2 YFSETQ. CDR3 sequence: CASSLVSGRGHEQYF. CDR3 coding DNA: TGCGCCAGCAGCTTGGTAAGCGGGAGGGGCCACGAGCAGTACTTC.

The chain couples TRBV6-2 or TRBV6-3 to TRBJ2-3, with no clear D. Germline loops: CDR1 MNHEY, CDR2 SVGEGT. V lost 5 bases, J lost 2 bases, and 8 bases lay in between. This CDR3 is built from 13 residues. The CDR3 DNA reads TGTGCCAGCAGTCATCAGGCCACAGATACGCAGTATTTT. Translating gives CASSHQATDTQYF.

CDR3 sequence: CASSSSSGQGVSNQPQHF. The CDR3 DNA sequence: TGTGCCAGCAGCTCATCATCGGGACAGGGGGTTTCGAATCAGCCCCAGCATTTT. The chain has TRBV7-8 and TRBJ1-5; 11 bases agree with TRBD1. This CDR3 is 18 amino acids long. Trimming cost V 4 bases and J 4 bases; bases outside gene matches: 12. CDR1 is SGHVS, CDR2 FQNEAQ, per germline. The full variable domain, its missing parts supplied by reference TRBV7-8 and TRBJ1-5, is GAGVSQSPRYKVAKRGQDVALRCDPISGHVSLFWYQQALGQGPEFLTYFQNEAQLDKSGLPSDRFFAERPEGSVSTLKIQRTQQEDSAVYLCASSSSSGQGVSNQPQHFGDGTRLSIL.

This clone was seen once. This chain links TRBV2 with TRBJ2-2, with 10 bases that match TRBD2. CDR3 length equals 20 residues. Germline-derived CDR1 and CDR2 are SNHLY and FYNNEI. V shed 5 bases, J shed 6 bases, and the junction held 21 bases outside the gene matches. The CDR3 here is CASSPRASGTSALSAGELFF. DNA for the CDR3: TGTGCCAGCAGTCCCCGCGCATCCGGGACTAGCGCGTTGAGCGCCGGGGAGCTGTTTTTT.

The rearrangement links TRBV6-4 to TRBJ2-1; 8 bases line up with TRBD2. The V segment lost 5 bases and the J segment 8 bases; nucleotides outside the gene matches: 8. The CDR3 covers 14 residues. CDR1 is MRHNA, CDR2 SNTAGT, per germline. Here the CDR3 reads CASSRLSGSDEQFF. For the CDR3, the DNA is TGTGCCAGCAGTCGCCTGAGCGGGAGCGATGAGCAGTTCTTC.

This rearrangement joins TRBV14 to TRBJ2-7; 7 bases match TRBD1. The CDR3 runs to 15 residues. Trimming took 1 base from V and 2 from J; bases not matched to a gene: 5. Germline V gene lookup returns CDR1 SGHDN and CDR2 FVKESK. The CDR3 DNA follows: TGTGCCAGCAGCCAAGGGTCAGGGGGAGCCTACGAGCAGTACTTC. Amino acid sequence: CASSQGSGGAYEQYF. Full variable domain (rest looked up from reference TRBV14 and TRBJ2-7): EAGVTQFPSHSVIEKGQTVTLRCDPISGHDNLYWYRRVMGKEIKFLLHFVKESKQDESGMPNNRFLAERTGGTYSTLKVQPAELEDSGVYFCASSQGSGGAYEQYFGPGTRLTVT.

This clone was seen more than once but under ten times. V is TRBV6-6 and J is TRBJ1-1; 8 bases agree with TRBD1. The CDR3 covers 11 residues. The V gene end was trimmed by 8 bases and the J gene end by 9 bases; junction bases not matched to a gene: 5. Germline CDR1 reads MNHNY; CDR2 reads SVGAGI (reference sequence). CDR3 coding DNA: TGTGCCAGCGGACAGGGCGGCCAAGCTTTCTTT. Translated, it gives CASGQGGQAFF.

The genes are TRBV7-2 and TRBJ2-3; the match to TRBD2 covers 8 bases. CDR1 is SGHTA and CDR2 is FQGNSA in the germline V gene. This CDR3 region has 15 residues. V dropped 6 bases and J dropped 4; count of bases not matched to a gene: 9. The CDR3 region is CASRETSVVSDTQYF. CDR3 bases: TGTGCCAGCAGGGAGACTAGCGTTGTTTCAGATACGCAGTATTTT. The full variable domain, completed using reference TRBV7-2 and TRBJ2-3, is GAGVSQSPSNKVTEKGKDVELRCDPISGHTALYWYRQSLGQGLEFLIYFQGNSAPDKSGLPSDRFSAERTGGSVSTLTIQRTQQEDSAVYLCASRETSVVSDTQYFGPGTRLTVL.

The J gene is TRBJ2-1, the V gene TRBV20-1, with D perhaps matching TRBD1 (5 bases). The CDR3 runs to 15 residues. Germline CDR1 reads DFQATT; CDR2 reads SNEGSKA (reference sequence). Trimming shortened V by 3 bases and J by 1 base, and 13 bases separated the two germline ends. This CDR3 reads CSASPLQGSYNEQFF. Written as DNA, the CDR3 is TGCAGTGCTAGTCCCTTGCAGGGATCCTACAATGAGCAGTTCTTC.

The chain is built from TRBV19 and TRBJ1-1; 8 bases line up with TRBD1. The CDR3 loop spans 14 amino acids. After removal of 7 bases from V and 4 bases from J, the junction contained 8 bases not matched to a gene. The germline V gene encodes CDR1 LNHDA and CDR2 SQIVND (reference sequence). The CDR3 nucleotides are TGTGCCAGTACCCACCGGGACAGGTTCACTGAAGCTTTCTTT. Translating it yields CASTHRDRFTEAFF.

The chain links TRBV6-1 to TRBJ2-1; D ambiguous. Germline loops: CDR1 MNHNS, CDR2 SASEGT. This CDR3 has 13 residues. V shed 0 bases and J shed 6 bases, with 6 bases lying between them. This CDR3 is CASSEAPSNEQFF. CDR3 nucleotides: TGTGCCAGCAGTGAAGCCCCGAGCAATGAGCAGTTCTTC.

The chain has TRBV29-1 and TRBJ2-7, with 7 bases that match TRBD1. Germline CDR1 and CDR2: SQVTM and ANQGSEA. V lost 6 bases and J lost 3; bases outside the gene matches: 8. The CDR3 is 13 amino acids. The DNA of the CDR3 is TGCAGCGTACTGACAGGGTACGACTACGAGCAGTACTTC. This codes for CSVLTGYDYEQYF.

The rearrangement links TRBV12-5 to TRBJ2-2, with D perhaps matching TRBD1 (6 bases). The CDR3 has 15 residues. V lost 6 bases and J lost 7, with 18 bases in between. Germline loops: CDR1 LGHNT, CDR2 FRNRAP. The CDR3 reads CASGRDAGANGELFF. Here the CDR3 DNA reads TGTGCTAGTGGCCGGGATGCAGGGGCCAACGGGGAGCTGTTTTTT.

The CDR3 loop reads CASSFGDRDSYEQYF. In DNA form, the CDR3 reads TGTGCCAGCAGCTTTGGTGACAGGGACTCCTACGAGCAGTACTTC. The gene calls are TRBV13 and TRBJ2-7, with TRBD1 matching 7 bases. Germline V gene data show CDR1 as PRHDT and CDR2 as FYEKMQ (reference sequence). The CDR3 totals 15 residues. J was trimmed by 0 bases and V by 3 bases; bases with no gene match: 5.

The chain combines TRBV27 with TRBJ2-3, with TRBD2 matching 8 bases. This CDR3 comprises 16 residues. Trimming removed 2 bases from V and 3 bases from J; junction bases left unmatched: 7. Germline CDR1 MNHEY, CDR2 SMNVEV (reference sequence). CDR3 bases: TGTGCCAGCAGTTTAAGGGGACTAGTATCGACAGATACGCAGTATTTT. Its protein product is CASSLRGLVSTDTQYF.

V and J are TRBV3-1 (or the pseudogene TRBV3-2) and TRBJ1-1, with D maybe TRBD1 (5 bases). The V end lost 4 bases, the J end lost 8 bases, and 14 bases lay between the germline ends. CDR3 length: 13 amino acids. Germline V CDR1 and CDR2: LGHDT, YNNKEL (reference sequence). The chain's CDR3 is CASSPLLRGEAFF. In DNA, the CDR3 is TGTGCCAGCAGCCCACTATTACGGGGGGAAGCTTTCTTT.